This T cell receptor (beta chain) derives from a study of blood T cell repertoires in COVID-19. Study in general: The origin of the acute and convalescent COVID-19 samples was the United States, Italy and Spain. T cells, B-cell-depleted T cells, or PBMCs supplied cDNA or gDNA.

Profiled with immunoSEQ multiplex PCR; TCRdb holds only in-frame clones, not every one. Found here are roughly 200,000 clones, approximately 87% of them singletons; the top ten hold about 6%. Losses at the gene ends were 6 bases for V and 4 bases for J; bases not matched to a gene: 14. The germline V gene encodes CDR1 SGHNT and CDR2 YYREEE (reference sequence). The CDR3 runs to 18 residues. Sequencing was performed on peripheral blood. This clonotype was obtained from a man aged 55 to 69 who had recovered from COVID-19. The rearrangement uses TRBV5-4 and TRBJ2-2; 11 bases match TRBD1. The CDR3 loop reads CASTPRDRGNGVTGELFF. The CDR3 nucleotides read TGTGCCAGCACCCCCCGGGACAGGGGGAATGGGGTCACCGGGGAGCTGTTTTTT.